A single sample gave rise to the 22 T cell receptor beta chains below, sequenced in a study of blood T cell repertoires in COVID-19. The method was immunoSEQ multiplex PCR; TCRdb's version includes in-frame clones alone and lacks a portion of them. The sample shows approximately 220,000 clones, roughly 80% of them seen only once. The material sequenced was PBMCs or T cells enriched from blood (not recorded which). The receptors originated from a woman aged 40-49 years with acute COVID-19.

The chain links TRBV5-4 to TRBJ2-1; 11 nucleotides line up with TRBD2. The length of the CDR3 is 16 residues. With 4 bases clipped from V and 4 bases from J, the junction kept 7 bases outside the gene matches. Germline V lookup: CDR1 SGHNT, CDR2 YYREEE (reference sequence). CDR3 coding DNA: TGTGCCAGCAGCGCCAGGACTAGCGGGCCATACAATGAGCAGTTCTTC. As protein: CASSARTSGPYNEQFF. Full variable domain (outside the CDR3, taken from reference TRBV5-4 and TRBJ2-1): ETGVTQSPTHLIKTRGQQVTLRCSSQSGHNTVSWYQQALGQGPQFIFQYYREEENGRGNFPPRFSGLQFPNYSSELNVNALELDDSALYLCASSARTSGPYNEQFFGPGTRLTVL.

V is TRBV3-1 (or the pseudogene TRBV3-2) and J is TRBJ2-3, with TRBD2 identical over 11 bases. Looked up from germline, CDR1 is LGHDT and CDR2 is YNNKEL (reference sequence). The CDR3 has 17 amino acids. The V and J ends lost 1 base and 2 bases, in that order; junction bases with no gene match: 5. CDR3: CASSQVTSGGLTDTQYF. CDR3 in DNA: TGTGCCAGCAGCCAAGTTACTAGCGGGGGACTCACAGATACGCAGTATTTT.

The rearrangement joins TRBV27 to TRBJ2-3; TRBD1 agrees at 7 bases. The V and J ends lost 7 bases and 5 bases, in that order; junction bases with no gene match: 9. The CDR3 length is 14 residues. Looked up from germline, CDR1 is MNHEY and CDR2 is SMNVEV (reference sequence). This CDR3 reads CASTLRGQGDTQYF. CDR3 sequence (DNA): TGTGCCAGCACGCTTAGGGGGCAGGGAGATACGCAGTATTTT.

This chain uses TRBV7-2 with TRBJ1-4, with D possibly TRBD1 on 5 matching bases. This CDR3 is 15 amino acids long. Looked up from germline, CDR1 is SGHTA and CDR2 is FQGNSA. V gave up 4 bases and J gave up 5 bases, with 14 bases separating them. In DNA form, the CDR3 reads TGTGCCAGCAGCTGGCAGGGCGGGGGGAATGAAAAACTGTTTTTT. Translation gives CASSWQGGGNEKLFF.

This clone was seen a single time. DNA of the CDR3: TGTGCCTGGAGTGTCAGGGACTACGAGACCCAGTACTTC. It specifies CAWSVRDYETQYF. The V gene is TRBV30, the J gene TRBJ2-5; 7 nucleotides line up with TRBD2. The germline CDR1 and CDR2 sequences are GTSNPN and SVGIG (reference sequence). Germline trimming cut 0 bases from V and 5 bases from J; bases unmatched to any gene: 3. The CDR3 is made up of 13 amino acids.

The chain links TRBV5-1 to TRBJ2-7; 7 nucleotides agree with TRBD2. CDR1 is SGHRS, CDR2 YFSETQ, per germline. V gave up 5 bases and J gave up 2 bases; unmatched junction bases: 7. The CDR3 sequence is 14 residues long. CDR3 in DNA: TGCGCCAGCAGGGTGGGAGGGCCGACCTACGAGCAGTACTTC. Translating it yields CASRVGGPTYEQYF.

DNA of the CDR3: TGTGCCAGCAGCTTCTGGCCGCGGACAGATGGTCGAAACACCATATATTTT. It encodes CASSFWPRTDGRNTIYF. This rearrangement joins TRBV5-5 to TRBJ1-3; tentatively, D is TRBD1 (6 bases). The CDR3 has 17 residues. Trimming pared 2 bases from V and 5 bases from J, leaving 20 bases between. Germline V lookup: CDR1 SGHKS, CDR2 YYEKEE (reference sequence).

CDR3 bases: TGTGCCATCAAGGGACAGGGGGCGGGGAACACCGGGGAGCTGTTTTTT. Translating it yields CAIKGQGAGNTGELFF. The rearrangement links TRBV10-3 to TRBJ2-2; 12 bases fit TRBD1. The CDR3 has 16 residues. The ends lost 7 bases at V and 1 base at J; junction bases unmatched: 4. Germline assignment: CDR1 ENHRY and CDR2 SYGVKD.

This clone appeared once. The V and J genes are TRBV4-2 and TRBJ1-2; perhaps TRBD1 as D (6 bases). Per germline, CDR1 LGHNA and CDR2 YNFKEQ. The CDR3 totals 13 residues. Trimming removed 10 bases from V and 7 bases from J, with 19 bases in between. Here the CDR3 reads CATLPPGDVGYTF. The CDR3 DNA is TGTGCCACCTTGCCACCAGGGGATGTTGGCTACACCTTC.

A single count supports this clone. The chain employs TRBV6-5 and TRBJ1-5; possibly TRBD1 for D (5 bases). The CDR3 length is 13 residues. Trimming removed 6 bases at V and 2 bases at J, with 8 bases between. Germline V gives CDR1 MNHEY, CDR2 SVGAGI. CDR3 residues: CASSRVGNQPQHF. CDR3 nucleotide sequence: TGTGCCAGCAGCAGGGTTGGCAATCAGCCCCAGCATTTT.

The CDR3 is CASSLGGGQGDTQYF. DNA of the CDR3: TGTGCCAGCAGCTTAGGCGGGGGGCAGGGAGATACGCAGTATTTT. The chain employs TRBV11-3 and TRBJ2-3; 8 bases match TRBD2. The CDR3 runs to 15 residues. Germline values: CDR1 SGHNT, CDR2 YENEEA. With 1 base clipped from V and 5 bases from J, the junction kept 5 bases outside the gene matches.

This clone was counted between two and nine times. The chain couples TRBV4-1 to TRBJ2-2; perhaps TRBD1 as D (5 bases). Germline V gene data show CDR1 as MGHRA and CDR2 as YSYEKL. V shed 0 bases and J shed 2 bases, with 16 bases lying between them. This CDR3 comprises 18 residues. The DNA of the CDR3 is TGCGCCAGCAGCCAAGATGTTAGGGGCAGGGTTAACACCGGGGAGCTGTTTTTT. Protein product: CASSQDVRGRVNTGELFF.

V usage is TRBV28 and J usage is TRBJ1-2, with D hard to call. The CDR3 covers 14 residues. CDR1 is MDHEN, CDR2 SYDVKM, per germline. Trimming pared 5 bases from V and 6 bases from J, leaving 16 bases between. The CDR3 spells CASSPLAGRHGYTF. The CDR3 region has the DNA TGTGCCAGCAGTCCTTTGGCAGGCCGTCATGGCTACACCTTC.

The chain carries TRBV14 and TRBJ2-7; D remains ambiguous. Germline V gene sequence: CDR1 SGHDN, CDR2 FVKESK. CDR3 length: 14 residues. V was cut by 1 base and J by 4 bases, with 11 bases left in between. For the CDR3, the DNA is TGTGCCAGCAGCCAAGGACTTGGCGTATACGAGCAGTACTTC. Encoded protein: CASSQGLGVYEQYF.

The chain uses TRBV5-5 and TRBJ1-2, with TRBD1 identical over 10 bases. Germline V CDR1 and CDR2: SGHKS, YYEKEE (reference sequence). V was clipped by 4 bases and J by 10 bases; unmatched bases: 7. The CDR3 loop spans 13 amino acids. CDR3 DNA sequence: TGTGCCAGCAGCCTGACAGGGGGCAGCGACTACACCTTC. Protein: CASSLTGGSDYTF.

The genes are TRBV6-6 and TRBJ1-5; no clear D. Looked up from germline, CDR1 is MNHNY and CDR2 is SVGAGI (reference sequence). The CDR3 is made up of 17 amino acids. Trimming took off 5 bases at V and 0 bases at J, with 17 bases between the two ends. CDR3 sequence reads: CASSLVGGKGSNQPQHF. The CDR3 DNA follows: TGTGCCAGCAGTCTAGTGGGAGGGAAGGGTAGCAATCAGCCCCAGCATTTT.

This clone was counted once. The chain links TRBV10-3 to TRBJ2-1, with 15 bases lining up with TRBD2. V lost 4 bases to trimming and J lost 0 bases; unmatched junction nucleotides: 4. The CDR3 length is 18 residues. The germline CDR1 and CDR2 sequences are ENHRY and SYGVKD. CDR3 DNA sequence: TGTGCCATCAGTGGGACTAGCGGGGGGGGTAGCTCCTACAATGAGCAGTTCTTC. Protein product: CAISGTSGGGSSYNEQFF.

J is TRBJ2-1 and V is TRBV7-9, with 9 nucleotides matching TRBD2. Trimming took 1 base from V and 2 from J; bases not matched to a gene: 3. Germline CDR1 reads SEHNR; CDR2 reads FQNEAQ (reference sequence). This CDR3 is 16 amino acids long. The CDR3 region has the DNA TGTGCCAGCAGCTTAGTCGGCGGGAGGGCCTACAATGAGCAGTTCTTC. It translates to CASSLVGGRAYNEQFF.

The rearrangement joins TRBV4-3 to TRBJ2-3, with 10 positions matching TRBD1. The V gene's germline CDR1 is LGHNA and CDR2 YSLEER. V dropped 4 bases and J dropped 3; count of bases not matched to a gene: 7. The CDR3 has 16 amino acids. The CDR3 DNA reads TGCGCCAGCAGCCTTCGGACAGGGGGGGGTACAGATACGCAGTATTTT. Residues: CASSLRTGGGTDTQYF.

The V gene is TRBV6-1, the J gene TRBJ1-4; D is perhaps TRBD1 (5 bases). This CDR3 region has 16 residues. V lost 0 bases and J 8 bases, leaving 16 bases between the germline ends. Germline CDR1 is MNHNS and CDR2 is SASEGT. The CDR3 DNA follows: TGTGCCAGCAGTGAAGCATGGACACCCAATGGCGAAAAACTGTTTTTT. Translated, it gives CASSEAWTPNGEKLFF.

The CDR3 DNA is TGTGCCTGGAGTGTTTGGAGGGACAGCGCATACGAGCAGTACTTC. Translated, it gives CAWSVWRDSAYEQYF. The J gene is TRBJ2-7, the V gene TRBV30; D is possibly TRBD1 (7 bases). The CDR3 runs to 15 residues. V was pared by 0 bases and J by 4 bases, with 16 bases between. Per the germline V gene, CDR1 is GTSNPN and CDR2 is SVGIG (reference sequence).

The chain employs TRBV19 and TRBJ2-2; 7 nucleotides align to TRBD1. CDR3 length: 15 residues. The germline gives CDR1 LNHDA, CDR2 SQIVND (reference sequence). Unmatched junction bases numbered 6, after V lost 7 bases and J lost 1 base. As DNA, the CDR3 is TGTGCCAGTATTCCGGGACAGATGAACACCGGGGAGCTGTTTTTT. Its protein is CASIPGQMNTGELFF.